The clone carrying this T cell receptor beta chain has just a few counts. Trimming removed 7 bases from V and 1 base from J, with 20 bases in between. Looked up from germline, CDR1 is SGHRS and CDR2 is YFSETQ. The CDR3 consists of 16 residues. This entry belongs to a study of T-cell reconstitution after alpha-beta-depleted transplantation in children. TCRbeta library construction was performed incorporating unique molecular identifiers. One entry per CDR3 protein results from TCRdb running MiXCR on the PCR reads. The sample has around 680,000 distinct CDR3 sequences, roughly 15% seen once; the top ten hold about 1.1%.

Here the sequenced sample was PBMCs from the stem cell graft donor, taken from the stem cell graft. This TCR was sampled from a human donor who donated a stem cell graft to a child with acute myeloid leukemia. The chain is built from TRBV5-1 and TRBJ2-5; D is perhaps TRBD1 or TRBD2 (6 bases each). The CDR3 is CASHPGGTSLQETQYF. Written as DNA, the CDR3 is TGCGCCAGCCATCCTGGCGGGACAAGTCTCCAAGAGACCCAGTACTTC.